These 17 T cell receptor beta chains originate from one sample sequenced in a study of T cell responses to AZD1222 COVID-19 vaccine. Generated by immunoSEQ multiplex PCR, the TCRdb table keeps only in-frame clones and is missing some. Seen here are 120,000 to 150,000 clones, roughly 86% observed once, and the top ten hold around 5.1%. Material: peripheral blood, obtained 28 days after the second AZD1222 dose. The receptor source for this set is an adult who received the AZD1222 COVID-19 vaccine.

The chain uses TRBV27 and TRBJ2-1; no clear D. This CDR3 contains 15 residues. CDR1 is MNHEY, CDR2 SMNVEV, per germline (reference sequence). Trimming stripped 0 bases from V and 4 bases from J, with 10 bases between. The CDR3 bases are TGTGCCAGCAGTTTATCGGCCGTAGGTTACAATGAGCAGTTCTTC. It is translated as CASSLSAVGYNEQFF.

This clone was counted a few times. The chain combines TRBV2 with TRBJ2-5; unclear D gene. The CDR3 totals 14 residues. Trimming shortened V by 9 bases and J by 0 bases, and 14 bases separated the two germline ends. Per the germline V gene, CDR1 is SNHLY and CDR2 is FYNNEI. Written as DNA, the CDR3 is TGTGCCAGTCTTAGGACGGCCTACCAAGAGACCCAGTACTTC. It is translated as CASLRTAYQETQYF. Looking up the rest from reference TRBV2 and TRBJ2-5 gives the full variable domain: EPEVTQTPSHQVTQMGQEVILRCVPISNHLYFYWYRQILGQKVEFLVSFYNNEISEKSEIFDDQFSVERPDGSNFTLKIRSTKLEDSAMYFCASLRTAYQETQYFGPGTRLLVL.

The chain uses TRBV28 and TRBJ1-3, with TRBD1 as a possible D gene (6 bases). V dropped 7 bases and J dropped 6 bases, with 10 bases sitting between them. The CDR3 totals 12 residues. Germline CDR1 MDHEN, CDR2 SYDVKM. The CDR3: CASNREQNTIYF. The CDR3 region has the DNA TGTGCCAGCAACAGGGAACAAAACACCATATATTTT.

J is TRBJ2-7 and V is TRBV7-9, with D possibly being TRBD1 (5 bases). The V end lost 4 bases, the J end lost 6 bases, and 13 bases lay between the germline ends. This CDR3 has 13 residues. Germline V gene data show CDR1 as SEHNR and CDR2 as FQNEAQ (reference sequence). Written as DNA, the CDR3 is TGTGCCAGCAGCTCAGGTGGACACGGCGAGCAGTACTTC. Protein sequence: CASSSGGHGEQYF.

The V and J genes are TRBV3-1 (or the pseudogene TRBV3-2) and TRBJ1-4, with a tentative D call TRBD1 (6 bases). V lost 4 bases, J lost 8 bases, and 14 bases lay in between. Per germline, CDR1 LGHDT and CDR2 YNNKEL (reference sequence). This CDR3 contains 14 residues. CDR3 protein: CASSPFGQNEKLFF. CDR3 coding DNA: TGTGCCAGCAGCCCATTCGGACAGAACGAAAAACTGTTTTTT.

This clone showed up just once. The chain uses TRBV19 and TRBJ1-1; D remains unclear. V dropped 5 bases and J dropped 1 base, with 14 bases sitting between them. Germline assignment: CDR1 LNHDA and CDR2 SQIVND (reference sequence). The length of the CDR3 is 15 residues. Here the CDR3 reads CASSPLGLANTEAFF. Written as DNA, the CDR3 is TGTGCCAGTAGTCCCTTAGGGCTGGCGAACACTGAAGCTTTCTTT.

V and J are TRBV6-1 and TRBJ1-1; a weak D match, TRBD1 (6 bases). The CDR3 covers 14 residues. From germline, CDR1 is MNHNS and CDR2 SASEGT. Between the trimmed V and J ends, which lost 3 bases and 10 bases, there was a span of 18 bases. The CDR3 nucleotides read TGTGCCAGCAGTGAGGGGGGCGGTGACCGTCGAGCTTTCTTT. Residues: CASSEGGGDRRAFF.

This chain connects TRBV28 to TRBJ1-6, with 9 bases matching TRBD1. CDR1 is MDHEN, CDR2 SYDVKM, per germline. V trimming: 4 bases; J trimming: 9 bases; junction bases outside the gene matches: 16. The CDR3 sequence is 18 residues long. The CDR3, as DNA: TGTGCCAGCAGTTGTACTCTGTGGGACAGGGTGATCACTTCACCCCTCCACTTT. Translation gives CASSCTLWDRVITSPLHF.

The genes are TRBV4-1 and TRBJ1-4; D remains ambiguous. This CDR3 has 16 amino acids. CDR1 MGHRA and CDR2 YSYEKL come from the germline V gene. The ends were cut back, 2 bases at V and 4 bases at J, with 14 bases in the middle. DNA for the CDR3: TGCGCCAGCAGCCAAAGTAAAGGGTGGGATAATGAAAAACTGTTTTTT. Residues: CASSQSKGWDNEKLFF.

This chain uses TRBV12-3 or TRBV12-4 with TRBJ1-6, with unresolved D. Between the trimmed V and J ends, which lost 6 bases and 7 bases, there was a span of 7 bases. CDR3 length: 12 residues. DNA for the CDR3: TGTGCCAGCAGCAGGCTCAATTCACCCCTCCACTTT. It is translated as CASSRLNSPLHF.

The DNA for the CDR3 is TGTGCCAGCGCGGCTAGCGGCATAATCGAGCAGTACTTC. Its protein is CASAASGIIEQYF. This chain connects TRBV7-9 to TRBJ2-7, with TRBD2 identical over 7 bases. The CDR3 runs to 13 residues. The V and J ends lost 8 bases and 6 bases, in that order; junction bases with no gene match: 10. Germline V gene lookup returns CDR1 SEHNR and CDR2 FQNEAQ (reference sequence).

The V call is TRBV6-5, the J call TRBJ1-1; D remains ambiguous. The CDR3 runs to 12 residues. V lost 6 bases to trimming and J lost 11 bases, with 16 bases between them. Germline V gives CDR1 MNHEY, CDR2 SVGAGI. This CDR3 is CASRDSQLHAFF. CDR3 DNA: TGTGCCAGCAGAGATTCACAGCTCCACGCTTTCTTT.

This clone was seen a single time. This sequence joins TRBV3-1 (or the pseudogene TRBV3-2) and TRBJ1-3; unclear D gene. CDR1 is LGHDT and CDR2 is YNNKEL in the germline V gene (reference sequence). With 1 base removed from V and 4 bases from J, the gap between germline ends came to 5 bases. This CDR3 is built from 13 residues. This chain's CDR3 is CASSQAVGNTIYF. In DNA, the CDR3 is TGTGCCAGCAGCCAAGCGGTAGGAAACACCATATATTTT.

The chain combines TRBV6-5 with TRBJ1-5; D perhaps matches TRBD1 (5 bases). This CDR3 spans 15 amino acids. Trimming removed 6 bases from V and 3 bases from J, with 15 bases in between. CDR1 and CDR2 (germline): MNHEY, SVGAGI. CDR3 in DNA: TGTGCCAGCAGGCGCGGGACGGGAGTCAATCAGCCCCAGCATTTT. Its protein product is CASRRGTGVNQPQHF.

DNA for the CDR3: TGTGCCAGTCAGCGGGGGATGGGTATAGATACGCAGTATTTT. Translating gives CASQRGMGIDTQYF. This chain uses TRBV19 with TRBJ2-3; 8 nucleotides match TRBD2. The V and J ends lost 8 bases and 5 bases, in that order; junction bases with no gene match: 9. Germline CDR1 and CDR2: LNHDA and SQIVND (reference sequence). This CDR3 spans 14 amino acids.

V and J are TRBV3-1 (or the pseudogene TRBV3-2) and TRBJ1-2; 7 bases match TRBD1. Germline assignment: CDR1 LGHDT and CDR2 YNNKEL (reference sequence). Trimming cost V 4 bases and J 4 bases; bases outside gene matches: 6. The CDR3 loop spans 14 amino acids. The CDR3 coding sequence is TGTGCCAGCAGCCGGGACAGCCAGTCCTATGGCTACACCTTC. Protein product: CASSRDSQSYGYTF.

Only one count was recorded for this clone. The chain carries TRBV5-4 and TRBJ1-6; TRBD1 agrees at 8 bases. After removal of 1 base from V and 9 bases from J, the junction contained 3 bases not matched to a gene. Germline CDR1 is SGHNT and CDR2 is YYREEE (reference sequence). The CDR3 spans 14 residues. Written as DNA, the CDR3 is TGTGCCAGCAGCTTGACAGGGGGGCCTTCACCCCTCCACTTT. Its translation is CASSLTGGPSPLHF.